This TCR beta chain was documented in a study of T cell repertoires in cytomegalovirus infection. Study information: Both a matching HLA type and CMV infection were indicated by public TCR beta signatures. General study points: Ex vivo, HLA-C-restricted CMV-specific TCR beta clonotypes prevailed over the rest of the response.

This clonotype was detected ten times or more. What it recognizes is unknown. Germline V CDR1 and CDR2: SGHVS, FQNEAQ. This CDR3 is built from 14 residues. TCRdb ran MiXCR on the reads and lists one entry per CDR3 protein. The table lists 150,000 to 200,000 distinct CDR3 sequences, 8% to 10% of them singletons. The TCR was taken from a human donor in good health (CMV status not recorded). Some clones in this sample may be carry-over from other donors' samples. Material for sequencing was PBMCs. The chain links TRBV7-8 to TRBJ2-5; D possibly matches TRBD1 or TRBD2 (7 bases each). Here the CDR3 DNA reads TGTGCGTCCGCCAGGGGGGGGGGCCAAGAGACCCAGTACTTC. Encoded protein: CASARGGGQETQYF. Supplemented by reference TRBV7-8 and TRBJ2-5, the full variable domain reads GAGVSQSPRYKVAKRGQDVALRCDPISGHVSLFWYQQALGQGPEFLTYFQNEAQLDKSGLPSDRFFAERPEGSVSTLKIQRTQQEDSAVYLCASARGGGQETQYFGPGTRLLVL.